This TCR beta chain was profiled in a study of T cell changes during pregnancy in multiple sclerosis. Only in-frame clones appear in the TCRdb table, and some are missing; sequencing was by immunoSEQ multiplex PCR. Here the sample spans about 64,000 clones, about nine tenths being singletons. The CDR3 extends over 17 amino acids. Germline CDR1 MNHNS, CDR2 SASEGT. Trimming cost V 4 bases and J 3 bases; bases outside gene matches: 9. This sample comprised peripheral blood, obtained in the second trimester of pregnancy. The V call is TRBV6-1, the J call TRBJ2-1, with 10 bases that match TRBD1. This TCR was recovered from a female donor with multiple sclerosis, enrolled in a pregnancy study. CDR3 protein: CASSGQPTGGDYNEQFF. The CDR3 bases are TGTGCCAGCAGTGGACAGCCGACAGGGGGCGACTACAATGAGCAGTTCTTC.